The subject of this entry is one T cell receptor (beta chain). TCRdb reprocessed the RT-PCR reads with MiXCR, giving one entry per CDR3 protein. The sample includes hundreds of thousands of distinct CDR3 sequences, approximately 17% of them seen just once. This specimen comes from a study of response to subunit inactivated influenza vaccine. This CDR3 region has 15 residues. Germline-derived CDR1 and CDR2 are DFQATT and SNEGSKA (reference sequence). Trimming cost V 5 bases and J 5 bases, with 16 bases left between them. The J gene is TRBJ1-6, the V gene TRBV20-1, with D maybe TRBD1 (6 bases). This material consisted of PBMCs from blood, taken about 5 days after vaccination. The sequence came from a man aged 50 to 59 who received an inactivated influenza vaccine. The CDR3 is CSARTALLDNSPLHF. CDR3 nucleotides: TGCAGTGCTCGGACAGCTTTATTGGATAATTCACCCCTCCACTTT.